The clone carrying this T cell receptor delta chain is deemed large (0.1 to 1%). These data originate in a study of delta chains in infants with herpesvirus infections. Study as a whole: From birth, Ugandan infants were followed prospectively for primary CMV infection.

Reverse transcription of PBMC RNA used primers specific for the gamma and delta chains. TCRdb redid clone calling on the RT-PCR reads using CATT. The sample has around 1,500 delta-chain clones; around 30% are singletons. CDR1 is TVYSNPD and CDR2 is GDNSRS in the germline V gene (reference sequence). CDR3 size: 11 residues. Trimming took off 0 bases at V and 4 bases at J, with 6 bases between the two ends. The rearrangement uses TRDV3 and TRDJ1; weak D call: TRDD3 (6 bases). The sequence was obtained from a human donor who was a Ugandan infant, either HIV-exposed or HIV-unexposed (not recorded which). This specimen consisted of peripheral blood, obtained at time point 1 of longitudinal follow-up. CDR3 in DNA: TGTGCCTTTAGGGGATACGATAAACTCATCTTT. Its protein is CAFRGYDKLIF. Full variable domain (remainder filled in from reference TRDV3 and TRDJ1): CDKVTQSSPDQTVASGSEVVLLCTYDTVYSNPDLFWYRIRPDYSFQFVFYGDNSRSEGADFTQGRFSVKHILTQKAFHLVISPVRTEDSATYYCAFRGYDKLIFGKGTRVTVEP.